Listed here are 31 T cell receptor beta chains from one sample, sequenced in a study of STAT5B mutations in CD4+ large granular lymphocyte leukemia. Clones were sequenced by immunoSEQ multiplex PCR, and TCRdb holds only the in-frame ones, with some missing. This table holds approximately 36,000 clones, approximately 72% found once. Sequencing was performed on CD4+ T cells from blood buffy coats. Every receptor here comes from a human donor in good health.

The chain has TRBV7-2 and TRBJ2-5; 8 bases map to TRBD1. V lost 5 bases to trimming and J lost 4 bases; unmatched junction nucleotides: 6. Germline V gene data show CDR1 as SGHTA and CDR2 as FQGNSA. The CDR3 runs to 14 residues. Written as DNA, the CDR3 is TGTGCCAGCAGCCACCCAGGGGGCGCAGAGACCCAGTACTTC. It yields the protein CASSHPGGAETQYF. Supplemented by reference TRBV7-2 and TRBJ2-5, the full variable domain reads GAGVSQSPSNKVTEKGKDVELRCDPISGHTALYWYRQSLGQGLEFLIYFQGNSAPDKSGLPSDRFSAERTGGSVSTLTIQRTQQEDSAVYLCASSHPGGAETQYFGPGTRLLVL.

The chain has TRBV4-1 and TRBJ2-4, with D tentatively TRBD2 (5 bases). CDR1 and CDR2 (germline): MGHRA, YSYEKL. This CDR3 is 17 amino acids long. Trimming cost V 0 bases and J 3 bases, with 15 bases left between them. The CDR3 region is CASSQEIPVAGKNIQYF. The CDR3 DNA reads TGCGCCAGCAGCCAAGAAATCCCAGTTGCGGGCAAAAACATTCAGTACTTC.

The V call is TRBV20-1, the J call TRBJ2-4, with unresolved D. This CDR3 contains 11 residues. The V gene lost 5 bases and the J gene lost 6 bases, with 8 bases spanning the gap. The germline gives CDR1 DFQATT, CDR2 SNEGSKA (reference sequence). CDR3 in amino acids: CSAPGTNIQYF. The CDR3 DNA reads TGCAGTGCTCCAGGTACAAACATTCAGTACTTC.

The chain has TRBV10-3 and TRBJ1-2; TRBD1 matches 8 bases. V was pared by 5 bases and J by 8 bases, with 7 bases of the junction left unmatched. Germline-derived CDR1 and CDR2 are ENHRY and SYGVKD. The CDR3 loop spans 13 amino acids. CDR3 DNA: TGTGCCATCAGTCAAACGGACAGGGACGGCTACACCTTC. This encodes CAISQTDRDGYTF.

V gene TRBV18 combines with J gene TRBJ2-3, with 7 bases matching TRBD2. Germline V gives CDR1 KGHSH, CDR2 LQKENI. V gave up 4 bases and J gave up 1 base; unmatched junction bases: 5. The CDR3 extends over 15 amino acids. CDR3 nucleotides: TGTGCCAGCTCACGCAGGGAGGGCGGCACAGATACGCAGTATTTT. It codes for CASSRREGGTDTQYF.

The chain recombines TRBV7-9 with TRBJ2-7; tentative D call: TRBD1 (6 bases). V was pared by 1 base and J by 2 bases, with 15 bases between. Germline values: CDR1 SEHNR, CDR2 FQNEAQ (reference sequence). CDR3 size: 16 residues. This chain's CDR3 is CASSLGMAGAAYEQYF. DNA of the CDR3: TGTGCCAGCAGCTTAGGGATGGCAGGGGCAGCCTACGAGCAGTACTTC.

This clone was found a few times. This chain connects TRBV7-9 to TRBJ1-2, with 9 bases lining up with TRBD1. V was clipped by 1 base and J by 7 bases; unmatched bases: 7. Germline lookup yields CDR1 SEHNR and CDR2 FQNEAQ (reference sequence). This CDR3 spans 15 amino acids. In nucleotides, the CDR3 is TGTGCCAGCAGCTTAGGGACAGGGGATCGACGTGGCTACACCTTC. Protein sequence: CASSLGTGDRRGYTF.

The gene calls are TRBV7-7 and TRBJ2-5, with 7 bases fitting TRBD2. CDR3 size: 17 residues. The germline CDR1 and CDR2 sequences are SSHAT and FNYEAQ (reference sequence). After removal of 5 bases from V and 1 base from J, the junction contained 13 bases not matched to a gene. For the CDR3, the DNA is TGTGCCAGCAGCCCCCAATATGGCGGGGGAAGCCAAGAGACCCAGTACTTC. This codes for CASSPQYGGGSQETQYF.

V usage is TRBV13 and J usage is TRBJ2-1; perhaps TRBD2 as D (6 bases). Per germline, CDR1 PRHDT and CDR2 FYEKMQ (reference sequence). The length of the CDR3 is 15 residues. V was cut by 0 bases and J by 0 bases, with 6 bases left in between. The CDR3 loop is CASSLGGGSYNEQFF. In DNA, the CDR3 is TGTGCCAGCAGCTTAGGGGGGGGCTCCTACAATGAGCAGTTCTTC.

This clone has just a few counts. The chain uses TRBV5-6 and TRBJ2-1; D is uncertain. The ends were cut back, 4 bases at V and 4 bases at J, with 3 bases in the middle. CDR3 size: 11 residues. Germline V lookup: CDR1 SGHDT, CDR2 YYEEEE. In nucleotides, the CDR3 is TGTGCCAGCAGCCGTTACAATGAGCAGTTCTTC. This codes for CASSRYNEQFF.

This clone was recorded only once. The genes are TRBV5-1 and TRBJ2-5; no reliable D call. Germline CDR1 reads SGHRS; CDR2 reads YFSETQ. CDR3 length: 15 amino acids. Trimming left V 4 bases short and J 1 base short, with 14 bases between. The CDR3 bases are TGCGCCAGCAGCCCCTCAGCCCGAAGCCAAGAGACCCAGTACTTC. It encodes CASSPSARSQETQYF.

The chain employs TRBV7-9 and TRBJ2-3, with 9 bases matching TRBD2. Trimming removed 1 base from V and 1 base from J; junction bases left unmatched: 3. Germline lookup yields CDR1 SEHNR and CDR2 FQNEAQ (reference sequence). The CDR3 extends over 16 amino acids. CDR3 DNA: TGTGCCAGCAGCTTAGGTGTAGCGGGGGGCACAGATACGCAGTATTTT. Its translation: CASSLGVAGGTDTQYF.

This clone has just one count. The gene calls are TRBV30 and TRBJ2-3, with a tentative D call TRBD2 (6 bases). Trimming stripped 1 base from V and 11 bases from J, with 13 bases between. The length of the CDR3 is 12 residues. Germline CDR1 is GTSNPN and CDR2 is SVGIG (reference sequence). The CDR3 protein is CAWSGSGGGQYF. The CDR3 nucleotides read TGTGCCTGGAGTGGATCTGGGGGAGGGCAGTATTTT.

As DNA, the CDR3 is TGTGCCACCAGCAAGGGGGACAGGGCGAATGAAAAACTGTTTTTT. Protein product: CATSKGDRANEKLFF. The V gene is TRBV15, the J gene TRBJ1-4, with TRBD1 matching 9 bases. The CDR3 consists of 15 residues. After removal of 4 bases from V and 5 bases from J, the junction contained 5 bases not matched to a gene. Germline-derived CDR1 and CDR2 are LNHNV and YYDKDF (reference sequence).

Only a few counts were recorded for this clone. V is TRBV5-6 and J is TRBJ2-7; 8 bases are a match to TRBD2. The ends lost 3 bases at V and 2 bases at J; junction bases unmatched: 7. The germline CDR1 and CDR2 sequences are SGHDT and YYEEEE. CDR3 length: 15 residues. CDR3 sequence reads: CASSSLADQTYEQYF. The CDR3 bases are TGTGCCAGCAGCTCACTAGCGGACCAGACCTACGAGCAGTACTTC.

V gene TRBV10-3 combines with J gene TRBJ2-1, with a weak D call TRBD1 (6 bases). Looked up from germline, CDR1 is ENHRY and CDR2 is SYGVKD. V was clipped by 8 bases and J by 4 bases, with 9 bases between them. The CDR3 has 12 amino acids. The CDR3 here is CAIGDNYNEQFF. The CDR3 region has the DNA TGTGCCATCGGGGACAATTACAATGAGCAGTTCTTC.

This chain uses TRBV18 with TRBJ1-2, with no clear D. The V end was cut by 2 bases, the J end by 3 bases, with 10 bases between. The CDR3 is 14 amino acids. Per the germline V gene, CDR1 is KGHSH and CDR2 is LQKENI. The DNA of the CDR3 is TGTGCCAGCTCACCAGGGCAGGCTGACTATGGCTACACCTTC. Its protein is CASSPGQADYGYTF.

The CDR3 nucleotides are TGTGCCAGTCGATCCGGGGTCTCCTACGAGCAGTACTTC. As protein: CASRSGVSYEQYF. J is TRBJ2-7 and V is TRBV6-5, with a tentative D call TRBD2 (5 bases). Trimming stripped 9 bases from V and 0 bases from J, with 12 bases between. The CDR3 loop spans 13 amino acids. Germline CDR1 reads MNHEY; CDR2 reads SVGAGI.

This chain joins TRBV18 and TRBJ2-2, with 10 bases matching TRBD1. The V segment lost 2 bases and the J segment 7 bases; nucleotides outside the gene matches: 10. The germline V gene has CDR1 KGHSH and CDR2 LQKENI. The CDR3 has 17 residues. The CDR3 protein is CASSPFSGTGEHGELFF. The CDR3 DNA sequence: TGTGCCAGCTCACCATTTTCCGGGACAGGGGAGCACGGGGAGCTGTTTTTT. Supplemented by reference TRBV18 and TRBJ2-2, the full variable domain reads NAGVMQNPRHLVRRRGQEARLRCSPMKGHSHVYWYRQLPEEGLKFMVYLQKENIIDESGMPKERFSAEFPKEGPSILRIQQVVRGDSAAYFCASSPFSGTGEHGELFFGEGSRLTVL.

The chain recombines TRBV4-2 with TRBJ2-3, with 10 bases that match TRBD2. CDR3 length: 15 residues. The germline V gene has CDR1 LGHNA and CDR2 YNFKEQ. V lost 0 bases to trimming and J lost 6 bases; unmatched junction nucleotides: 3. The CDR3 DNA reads TGTGCCAGCAGCCAAGATCTAGCGGGGGAGGATACGCAGTATTTT. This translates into CASSQDLAGEDTQYF.

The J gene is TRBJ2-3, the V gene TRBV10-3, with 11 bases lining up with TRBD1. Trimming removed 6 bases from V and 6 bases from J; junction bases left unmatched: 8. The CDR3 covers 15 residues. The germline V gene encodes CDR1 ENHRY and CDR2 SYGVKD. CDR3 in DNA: TGTGCCATCAGCAAGGGACAGGGGGGGAGTGATACGCAGTATTTT. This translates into CAISKGQGGSDTQYF.

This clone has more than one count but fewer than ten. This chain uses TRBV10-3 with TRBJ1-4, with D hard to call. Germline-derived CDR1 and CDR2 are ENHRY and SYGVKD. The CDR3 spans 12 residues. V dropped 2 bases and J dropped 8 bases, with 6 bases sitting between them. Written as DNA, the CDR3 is TGTGCCATCAGTGAGACTACAGAAAAACTGTTTTTT. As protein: CAISETTEKLFF.

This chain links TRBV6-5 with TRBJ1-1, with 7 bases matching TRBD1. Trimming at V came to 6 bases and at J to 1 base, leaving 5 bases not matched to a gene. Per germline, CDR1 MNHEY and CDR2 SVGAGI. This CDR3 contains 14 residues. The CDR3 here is CASSQGQRNTEAFF. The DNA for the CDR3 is TGTGCCAGCAGCCAGGGACAGAGGAACACTGAAGCTTTCTTT.

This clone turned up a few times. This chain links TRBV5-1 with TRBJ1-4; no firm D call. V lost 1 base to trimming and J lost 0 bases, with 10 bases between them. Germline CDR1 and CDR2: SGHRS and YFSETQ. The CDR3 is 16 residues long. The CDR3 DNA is TGCGCCAGCAGCTTGAACGGACTCTCAACTAATGAAAAACTGTTTTTT. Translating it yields CASSLNGLSTNEKLFF.

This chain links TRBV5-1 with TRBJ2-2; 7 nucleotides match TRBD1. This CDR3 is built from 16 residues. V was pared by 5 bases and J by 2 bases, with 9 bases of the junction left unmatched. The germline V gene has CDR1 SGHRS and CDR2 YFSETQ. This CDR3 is CASSSGQPANTGELFF. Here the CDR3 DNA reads TGCGCCAGCAGTTCGGGACAGCCAGCAAACACCGGGGAGCTGTTTTTT. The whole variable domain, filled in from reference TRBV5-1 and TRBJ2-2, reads KAGVTQTPRYLIKTRGQQVTLSCSPISGHRSVSWYQQTPGQGLQFLFEYFSETQRNKGNFPGRFSGRQFSNSRSEMNVSTLELGDSALYLCASSSGQPANTGELFFGEGSRLTVL.

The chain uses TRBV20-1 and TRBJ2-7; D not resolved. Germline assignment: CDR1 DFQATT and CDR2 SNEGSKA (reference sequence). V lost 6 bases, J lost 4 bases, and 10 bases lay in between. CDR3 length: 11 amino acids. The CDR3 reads CSAKGLYEQYF. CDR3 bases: TGCAGTGCCAAGGGTTTGTACGAGCAGTACTTC.

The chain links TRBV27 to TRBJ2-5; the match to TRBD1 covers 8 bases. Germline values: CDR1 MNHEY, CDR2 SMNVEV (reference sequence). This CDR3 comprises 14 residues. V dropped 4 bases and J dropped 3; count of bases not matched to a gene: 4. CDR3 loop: CASSSTDREETQYF. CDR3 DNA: TGTGCCAGCAGTTCTACGGACAGGGAAGAGACCCAGTACTTC.

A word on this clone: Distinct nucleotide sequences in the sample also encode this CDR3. CDR3 in DNA: TGTGCCTGGAGTCATAAGGCCAGCGGGTCAGATACGCAGTATTTT. This codes for CAWSHKASGSDTQYF. This rearrangement joins TRBV30 to TRBJ2-3; the D gene is possibly TRBD2 (6 bases). In germline, CDR1 is GTSNPN, CDR2 SVGIG (reference sequence). This CDR3 has 15 residues. Trimming took off 2 bases at V and 4 bases at J, with 16 bases between the two ends.

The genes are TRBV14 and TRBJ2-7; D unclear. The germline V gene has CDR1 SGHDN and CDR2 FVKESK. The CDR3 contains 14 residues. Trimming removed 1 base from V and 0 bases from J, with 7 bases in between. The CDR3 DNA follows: TGTGCCAGCAGCCAAGTTCCGAACTCCTACGAGCAGTACTTC. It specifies CASSQVPNSYEQYF.

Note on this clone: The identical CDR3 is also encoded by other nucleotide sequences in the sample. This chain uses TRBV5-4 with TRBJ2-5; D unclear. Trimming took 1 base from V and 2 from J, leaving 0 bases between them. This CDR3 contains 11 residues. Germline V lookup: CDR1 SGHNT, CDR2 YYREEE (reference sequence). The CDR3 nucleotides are TGTGCCAGCAGCTTGCAAGAGACCCAGTACTTC. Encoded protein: CASSLQETQYF.

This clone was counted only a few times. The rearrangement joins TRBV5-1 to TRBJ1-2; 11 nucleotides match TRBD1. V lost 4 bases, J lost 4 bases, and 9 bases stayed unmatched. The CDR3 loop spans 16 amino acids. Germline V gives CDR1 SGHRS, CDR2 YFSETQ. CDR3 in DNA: TGCGCCAGCAGCCATCGGACAGGGGGCGGCGGCTATGGCTACACCTTC. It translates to CASSHRTGGGGYGYTF.